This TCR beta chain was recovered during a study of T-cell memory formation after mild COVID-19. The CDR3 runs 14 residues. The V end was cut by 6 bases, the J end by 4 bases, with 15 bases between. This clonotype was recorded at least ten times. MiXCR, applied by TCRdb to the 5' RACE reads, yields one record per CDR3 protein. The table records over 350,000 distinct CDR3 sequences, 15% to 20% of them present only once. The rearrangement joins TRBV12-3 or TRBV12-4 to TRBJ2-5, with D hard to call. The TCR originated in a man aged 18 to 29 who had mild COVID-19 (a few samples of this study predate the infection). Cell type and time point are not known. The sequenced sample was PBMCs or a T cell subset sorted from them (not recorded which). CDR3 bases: TGTGCCAGCAGCCCGAGTAGGGCATCAGAGACCCAGTACTTC. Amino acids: CASSPSRASETQYF.